Listed below are T cell receptor beta chains from one sample, sequenced in a study of shared clonotypes between healthy human individuals. TCRdb's copy holds only in-frame clones and misses some; the assay was immunoSEQ multiplex PCR. Of nearly 600,000 clones in the sample, around 95% were seen once. The sequenced sample was naive CD8+ T cells sorted from blood. These receptors all come from a woman aged 30 to 39 in good health. Both conserved end residues are part of each CDR3. D genes are given only for firm matches. For some rows the clone size is stated as once, few or many, or as a class when expanded; others skip it.

clone size	V gene	CDR3 length	D gene	J gene	CDR3 protein	CDR3 DNA
once	TRBV6-5	16	TRBD2	TRBJ2-1	CASSYSTSGGNNEQFF	TGTGCCAGCAGTTACTCGACTAGCGGGGGTAACAATGAGCAGTTCTTC
-	TRBV7-8	16	TRBD1	TRBJ2-5	CASSLDRDRGRETQYF	TGTGCCAGCAGCCTCGACCGGGACAGGGGAAGGGAGACCCAGTACTTC
-	TRBV5-4	15	-	TRBJ2-2	CASSFGRSPVGELFF	TGTGCCAGCAGCTTCGGCAGGTCACCGGTCGGGGAGCTGTTTTTT
once	TRBV5-1	13	TRBD1	TRBJ2-1	CASSSKGANEQFF	TGCGCCAGCAGCTCCAAGGGGGCGAATGAGCAGTTCTTC
once	TRBV27	12	-	TRBJ2-7	CASSHQGYEQYF	TGTGCCAGCAGTCACCAAGGGTACGAGCAGTACTTC
-	TRBV4-1	18	-	TRBJ2-1	CASSQDQSGGSSYNEQFF	TGCGCCAGCAGCCAAGATCAAAGCGGTGGAAGCTCCTACAATGAGCAGTTCTTC
few	TRBV28	13	-	TRBJ1-5	CARMQANNQPQHF	TGTGCCCGAATGCAGGCTAACAATCAGCCCCAGCATTTT
-	TRBV4-1	15	-	TRBJ1-5	CASSQREGSNQPQHF	TGCGCCAGCAGCCAACGGGAGGGAAGCAATCAGCCCCAGCATTTT
-	TRBV27	15	-	TRBJ1-1	CASSLSYGPNTEAFF	TGTGCCAGCAGTTTAAGCTACGGTCCGAACACTGAAGCTTTCTTT
-	TRBV6-5	15	-	TRBJ2-5	CASSPWARQQETQYF	TGTGCCAGCAGCCCATGGGCCCGACAGCAAGAGACCCAGTACTTC
-	TRBV2	14	TRBD1	TRBJ2-7	CASSEVNRGHEQYF	TGTGCCAGCAGTGAAGTTAACAGGGGGCACGAGCAGTACTTC
-	TRBV19	12	-	TRBJ2-1	CASRDGYNEQFF	TGTGCCTCCCGGGACGGATACAATGAGCAGTTCTTC
-	TRBV15	13	TRBD1	TRBJ2-7	CATSPGTAYEQYF	TGTGCCACCAGCCCAGGGACAGCCTACGAGCAGTACTTC
-	TRBV28	13	TRBD1	TRBJ1-1	CASRQTGGTEAFF	TGTGCCAGCAGACAAACAGGGGGCACTGAAGCTTTCTTT
-	TRBV9	14	-	TRBJ2-3	CASSPFWGADTQYF	TGTGCCAGCAGCCCCTTCTGGGGCGCAGATACGCAGTATTTT
-	TRBV27	16	TRBD1	TRBJ1-5	CASSLLSGGDNQPQHF	TGTGCCAGCAGTTTATTATCAGGGGGTGACAATCAGCCCCAGCATTTT
-	TRBV2	12	-	TRBJ2-7	CASRAKRDEQYF	TGTGCCAGCAGAGCGAAAAGGGACGAGCAGTACTTC
-	TRBV6-5	14	-	TRBJ2-3	CASTSSSNTDTQYF	TGTGCCAGCACCTCTAGTTCCAACACAGATACGCAGTATTTT
once	TRBV28	10	-	TRBJ1-5	CASSDQPQHF	TGTGCCAGCTCAGATCAGCCCCAGCATTTT
-	TRBV5-1	14	-	TRBJ2-3	CASSLAGITDTQYF	TGCGCCAGCAGCTTGGCGGGGATCACAGATACGCAGTATTTT
-	TRBV4-1	14	-	TRBJ2-1	CASSAEGVYNEQFF	TGCGCCAGCAGCGCAGAGGGGGTCTACAATGAGCAGTTCTTC
few	TRBV6-1	13	TRBD1	TRBJ2-7	CASRETGAYEQYF	TGTGCCAGCAGAGAGACAGGGGCCTACGAGCAGTACTTC
-	TRBV2	15	TRBD1	TRBJ2-7	CASSGAPGQGIEQYF	TGTGCCAGCAGTGGGGCTCCGGGACAGGGTATCGAGCAGTACTTC
-	TRBV7-9	14	-	TRBJ2-2	CASSPGHYTGELFF	TGTGCCAGCAGCCCCGGACATTACACCGGGGAGCTGTTTTTT
-	TRBV19	16	-	TRBJ2-4	CASSNTESLAKNIQYF	TGTGCCAGTAGTAACACGGAAAGTCTAGCCAAAAACATTCAGTACTTC
-	TRBV6-5	14	-	TRBJ2-7	CASSFSAASYEQYF	TGTGCCAGCAGTTTTTCGGCAGCCTCCTACGAGCAGTACTTC
-	TRBV6-4	16	TRBD1	TRBJ2-3	CASRDRTIFPTDTQYF	TGTGCCAGCCGGGACAGGACGATTTTTCCCACAGATACGCAGTATTTT
once	TRBV5-1	15	TRBD1	TRBJ1-1	CASSSRQGSSAEAFF	TGCGCCAGCAGCAGTAGACAGGGAAGTTCGGCTGAAGCTTTCTTT
-	TRBV7-6	14	TRBD1	TRBJ1-4	CASSGQGLGEKLFF	TGTGCCAGCAGCGGACAGGGGCTAGGTGAAAAACTGTTTTTT
-	TRBV13	14	TRBD1	TRBJ2-7	CASSGRQGAYEQYF	TGTGCCAGCAGCGGGCGGCAGGGGGCGTACGAGCAGTACTTC
-	TRBV9	15	TRBD2	TRBJ2-3	CASSGSGSSTDTQYF	TGTGCCAGCAGCGGTAGCGGGAGTAGCACAGATACGCAGTATTTT
-	TRBV6-1	20	-	TRBJ1-3	CASSEVKGLGVLHTGNTIYF	TGTGCCAGCAGTGAAGTGAAGGGTCTCGGGGTTCTTCACACCGGAAACACCATATATTTT
-	TRBV11-3	15	TRBD2	TRBJ2-1	CASSPGLARYNEQFF	TGTGCCAGCAGCCCTGGACTAGCGAGATACAATGAGCAGTTCTTC
-	TRBV25-1	14	TRBD1	TRBJ1-4	CATRPGQGLEKLFF	TGTGCCACTAGGCCCGGACAGGGGTTGGAAAAACTGTTTTTT
-	TRBV29-1	13	-	TRBJ2-7	CSVEVPESYEQYF	TGCAGCGTTGAGGTACCCGAATCCTACGAGCAGTACTTC
-	TRBV7-9	14	TRBD1	TRBJ2-7	CASSPVGQGYEQYF	TGTGCCAGCAGCCCCGTGGGACAGGGGTACGAGCAGTACTTC
-	TRBV30	13	TRBD2	TRBJ2-7	CAWRTSGSYEQYF	TGTGCCTGGAGGACTAGCGGATCTTACGAGCAGTACTTC
-	TRBV7-6	13	-	TRBJ2-1	CASSFPDYNEQFF	TGTGCCAGCAGCTTTCCGGACTACAATGAGCAGTTCTTC
-	TRBV11-3	15	-	TRBJ2-2	CASKEGLDNTGELFF	TGTGCCAGCAAAGAGGGGCTAGACAACACCGGGGAGCTGTTTTTT
-	TRBV6-5	13	-	TRBJ2-7	CASSYSNDYEQYF	TGTGCCAGCAGTTACTCCAATGACTACGAGCAGTACTTC
-	TRBV27	14	-	TRBJ2-3	CASSFTGGTDTQYF	TGTGCCAGCAGTTTTACAGGAGGCACAGATACGCAGTATTTT
-	TRBV5-1	13	-	TRBJ2-7	CASSYGQTYEQYF	TGCGCCAGCAGCTACGGACAGACCTACGAGCAGTACTTC
-	TRBV11-2	15	-	TRBJ1-1	CASSLETSHSTEAFF	TGTGCCAGCAGCTTAGAGACAAGCCACTCCACTGAAGCTTTCTTT
-	TRBV2	15	-	TRBJ2-1	CASSEAVLANNEQFF	TGTGCCAGCAGTGAAGCCGTCTTGGCGAACAATGAGCAGTTCTTC
-	TRBV28	12	-	TRBJ2-7	CASSWSSYEQYF	TGTGCCAGCAGTTGGAGCTCCTACGAGCAGTACTTC
-	TRBV6-5	13	-	TRBJ2-7	CASSYASGLEQYF	TGTGCCAGCAGTTACGCGTCGGGACTCGAGCAGTACTTC
-	TRBV15	15	TRBD1	TRBJ1-2	CATSLWTGEGYGYTF	TGTGCCACCAGCTTGTGGACAGGGGAAGGCTATGGCTACACCTTC
-	TRBV29-1	14	-	TRBJ2-7	CSVPASQGSYEQYF	TGCAGCGTCCCGGCTTCACAGGGTTCCTACGAGCAGTACTTC
once	TRBV27	13	-	TRBJ1-5	CASKAGTSQPQHF	TGTGCCAGCAAAGCCGGGACCAGTCAGCCCCAGCATTTT
-	TRBV27	17	TRBD2	TRBJ2-1	CASSSPSGQHRGDEQFF	TGTGCCAGCAGTTCCCCTAGCGGGCAACATAGAGGGGATGAGCAGTTCTTC
-	TRBV6-5	15	-	TRBJ1-5	CASSYQGGSNQPQHF	TGTGCCAGCAGTTACCAAGGGGGTAGCAATCAGCCCCAGCATTTT
-	TRBV27	14	-	TRBJ2-7	CASSPHPSLGEQYF	TGTGCCAGCAGTCCTCACCCCTCGTTGGGCGAGCAGTACTTC
-	TRBV2	14	TRBD1	TRBJ2-1	CASRTGGEDNEQFF	TGTGCCAGCAGAACAGGGGGCGAAGACAATGAGCAGTTCTTC
-	TRBV5-5	16	-	TRBJ2-7	CASSPSRDTFSYEQYF	TGTGCCAGCAGCCCCTCCCGGGACACCTTCTCCTACGAGCAGTACTTC